This section outlines one TCR beta chain sequence together with its context. The data were taken from a study of control samples from healthy donors and cancer patients. With 5 bases removed from V and 3 bases from J, the gap between germline ends came to 8 bases. The CDR3 sequence is 13 residues long. Germline-derived CDR1 and CDR2 are LNHDA and SQIVND (reference sequence). Data came from immunoSEQ multiplex PCR; TCRdb stores just in-frame clones and leaves some out. The table includes 110,000 to 150,000 clones, approximately 91% detected once. Sequenced: blood. This sequence originates from a man aged 25-40 years in good health. This chain links TRBV19 with TRBJ1-5, with D uncertain. The CDR3 is CASSLADNQPQHF. For the CDR3, the DNA is TGTGCCAGTAGTTTGGCGGACAATCAGCCCCAGCATTTT.